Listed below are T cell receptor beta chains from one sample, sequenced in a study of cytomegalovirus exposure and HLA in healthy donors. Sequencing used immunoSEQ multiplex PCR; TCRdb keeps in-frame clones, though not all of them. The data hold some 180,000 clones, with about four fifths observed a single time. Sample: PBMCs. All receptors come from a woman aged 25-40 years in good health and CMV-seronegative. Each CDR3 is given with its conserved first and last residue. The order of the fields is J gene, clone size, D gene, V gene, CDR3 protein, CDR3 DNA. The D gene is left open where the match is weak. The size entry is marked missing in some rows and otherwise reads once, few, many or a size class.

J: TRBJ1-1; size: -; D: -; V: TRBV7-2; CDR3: CASSRGRGNTEAFF; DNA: TGTGCCAGCAGCCGTGGAAGGGGGAACACTGAAGCTTTCTTT
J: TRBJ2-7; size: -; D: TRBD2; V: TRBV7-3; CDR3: CASSHQAGGPREQYF; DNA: TGTGCCAGCAGCCATCAAGCGGGGGGTCCGCGCGAGCAGTACTTC
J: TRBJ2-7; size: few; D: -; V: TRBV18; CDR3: CASSPQVGEQYF; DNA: TGTGCCAGCTCACCACAAGTCGGCGAGCAGTACTTC
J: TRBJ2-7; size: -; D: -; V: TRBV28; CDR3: CASSLHGSGSYEQYF; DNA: TGTGCCAGCAGTTTACATGGGTCGGGCTCCTACGAGCAGTACTTC
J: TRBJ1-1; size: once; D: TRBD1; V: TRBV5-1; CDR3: CASTRNRGGTEAFF; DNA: TGCGCCAGCACGAGAAACAGGGGTGGGACTGAAGCTTTCTTT
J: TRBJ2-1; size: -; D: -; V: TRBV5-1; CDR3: CASSLAGPMDEQFF; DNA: TGCGCCAGCAGCTTGGCAGGGCCTATGGATGAGCAGTTCTTC
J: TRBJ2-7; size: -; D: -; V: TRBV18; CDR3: CASSPPKEGLSSYEQYF; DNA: TGTGCCAGCTCACCACCAAAGGAGGGCCTGAGCTCCTACGAGCAGTACTTC
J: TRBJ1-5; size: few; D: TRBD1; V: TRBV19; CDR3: CASSDYRGPQPQHF; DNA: TGTGCCAGTAGTGATTACAGGGGCCCTCAGCCCCAGCATTTT
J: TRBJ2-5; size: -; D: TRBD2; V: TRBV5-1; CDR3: CASSFRGGETQYF; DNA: TGCGCCAGCAGCTTCCGGGGGGGGGAGACCCAGTACTTC
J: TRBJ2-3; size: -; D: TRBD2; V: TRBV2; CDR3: CASSRTSGRSTDTQYF; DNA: TGTGCCAGCAGTCGGACTAGCGGGCGTAGCACAGATACGCAGTATTTT
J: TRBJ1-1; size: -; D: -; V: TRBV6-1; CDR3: CASTPQGRDTEAFF; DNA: TGTGCCAGCACCCCACAGGGAAGGGACACTGAAGCTTTCTTT
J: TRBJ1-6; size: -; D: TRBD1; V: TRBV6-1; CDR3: CASSEDREFYNSPLHF; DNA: TGTGCCAGCAGTGAGGACAGGGAGTTCTATAATTCACCCCTCCACTTT
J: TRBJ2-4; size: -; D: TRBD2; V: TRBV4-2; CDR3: CASSQGQAGIGIQYF; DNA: TGTGCCAGCAGCCAAGGGCAAGCGGGGATAGGCATTCAGTACTTC
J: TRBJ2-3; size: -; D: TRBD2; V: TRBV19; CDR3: CASSPGRLRQSASTDTQYF; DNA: TGTGCCAGTAGCCCCGGGAGGCTCCGCCAATCCGCTAGCACAGATACGCAGTATTTT
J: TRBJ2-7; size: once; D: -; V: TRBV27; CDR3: CASSLAGRPYEQYF; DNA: TGTGCCAGCAGTTTAGCGGGGCGACCCTACGAGCAGTACTTC
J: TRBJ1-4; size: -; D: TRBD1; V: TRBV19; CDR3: CASSPWGQGNEKLFF; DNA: TGTGCCAGTAGCCCTTGGGGACAGGGAAACGAAAAACTGTTTTTT
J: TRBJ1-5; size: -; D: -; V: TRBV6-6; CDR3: CASSYELSNQPQHF; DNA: TGTGCCAGCAGTTACGAGTTAAGCAATCAGCCCCAGCATTTT
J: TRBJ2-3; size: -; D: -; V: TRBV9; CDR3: CASSVERTVNNKNTQYF; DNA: TGTGCCAGCAGCGTAGAACGGACAGTTAACAATAAGAATACGCAGTATTTT
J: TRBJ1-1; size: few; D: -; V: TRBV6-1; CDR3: CASTERGRNTEAFF; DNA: TGTGCCAGCACCGAGCGGGGGAGGAACACTGAAGCTTTCTTT
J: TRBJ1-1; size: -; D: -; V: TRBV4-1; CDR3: CASSQDWAVAFF; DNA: TGCGCCAGCAGCCAAGATTGGGCCGTAGCTTTCTTT
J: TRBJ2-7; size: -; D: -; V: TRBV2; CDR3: CASSEDETDF; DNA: TGTGCCAGCAGTGAAGACGAGACAGACTTC
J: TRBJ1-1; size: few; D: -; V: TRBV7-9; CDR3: CASSHSLMNTEAFF; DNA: TGTGCCAGCAGCCACAGCCTCATGAACACTGAAGCTTTCTTT
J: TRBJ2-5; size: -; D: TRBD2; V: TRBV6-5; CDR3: CASRLHGGETQYF; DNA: TGTGCCAGCAGGTTACACGGGGGGGAGACCCAGTACTTC
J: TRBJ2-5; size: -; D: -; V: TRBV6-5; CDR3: CAPPRGGGETQYF; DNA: TGTGCCCCACCTAGGGGCGGCGGAGAGACCCAGTACTTC
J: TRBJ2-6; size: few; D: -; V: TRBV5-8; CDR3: CASSFLSFSGANVLTF; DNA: TGTGCCAGCAGCTTCCTGTCCTTCTCTGGGGCCAACGTCCTGACTTTC
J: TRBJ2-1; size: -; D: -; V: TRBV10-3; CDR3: CAISELVAYNEQFF; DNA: TGTGCCATCAGTGAGTTGGTAGCCTACAATGAGCAGTTCTTC
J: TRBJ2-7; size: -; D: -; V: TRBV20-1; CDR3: CSAPSSYEQYF; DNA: TGCAGTGCTCCCTCCTCCTACGAGCAGTACTTC
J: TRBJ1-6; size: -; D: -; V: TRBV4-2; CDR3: CASSQDQFGDFSSYNSPLHF; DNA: TGTGCCAGCAGCCAAGATCAATTTGGTGACTTTAGCTCCTATAATTCACCCCTCCACTTT
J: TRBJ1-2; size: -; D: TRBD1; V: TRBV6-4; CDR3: CASSAGTGGVYGYTF; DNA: TGTGCCAGCAGCGCCGGGACAGGGGGCGTCTATGGCTACACCTTC
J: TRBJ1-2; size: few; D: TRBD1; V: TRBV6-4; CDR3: CASKLDRPLGLLLSYTF; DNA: TGTGCCAGCAAACTGGACAGGCCGCTAGGCCTCCTTCTCAGCTACACCTTC
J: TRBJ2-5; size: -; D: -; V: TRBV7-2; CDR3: CASSQRGTQYF; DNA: TGTGCCAGCAGCCAACGGGGGACCCAGTACTTC
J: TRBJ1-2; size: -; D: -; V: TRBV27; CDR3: CASSWVGTREYGYTF; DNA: TGTGCCAGCAGTTGGGTGGGGACAAGGGAATATGGCTACACCTTC